Listed below are T cell receptor beta chains from one sample, sequenced in a study of blood T cell repertoires in COVID-19. Repertoires were generated with immunoSEQ multiplex PCR, while TCRdb's copy carries only in-frame clones and drops some. The profile shows some 220,000 clones, about 90% of them singletons. Sequencing used peripheral blood. These receptors all come from a woman younger than 35 who had recovered from COVID-19. Both conserved end residues are part of each CDR3. D genes are given only for firm matches. The size entry is marked missing in some rows and otherwise reads once, few, many or a size class.

v_gene: TRBV7-9; j_gene: TRBJ1-4; abundance: once; d_gene: -; CDR3nt: TGTGCCAGCAGCTTTGGCCCGGAGGATGAAAAACTGTTTTTT; CDR3aa: CASSFGPEDEKLFF
v_gene: TRBV7-9; j_gene: TRBJ1-6; abundance: once; d_gene: -; CDR3nt: TGTGCCAGCAGCCCAGGACAGACCAATTCACCCCTCCACTTT; CDR3aa: CASSPGQTNSPLHF
v_gene: TRBV7-6; j_gene: TRBJ2-6; abundance: -; d_gene: TRBD1; CDR3nt: TGTGCCAGCACGGCAGGGGGCCTCGGGGCCAACGTCCTGACTTTC; CDR3aa: CASTAGGLGANVLTF
v_gene: TRBV7-9; j_gene: TRBJ1-1; abundance: -; d_gene: -; CDR3nt: TGTGCCAGCAGCCCCACTCCCCGGAGGACTGAAGCTTTCTTT; CDR3aa: CASSPTPRRTEAFF
v_gene: TRBV25-1; j_gene: TRBJ2-1; abundance: few; d_gene: -; CDR3nt: TGTGCCAGCAGTGAAGGGGGCGGGAGAAGGTACAATGAGCAGTTCTTC; CDR3aa: CASSEGGGRRYNEQFF
v_gene: TRBV7-9; j_gene: TRBJ2-7; abundance: -; d_gene: -; CDR3nt: TGTGCCAGCAGCTCAGGGGGGAAGGAGCAGTACTTC; CDR3aa: CASSSGGKEQYF
v_gene: TRBV18; j_gene: TRBJ2-5; abundance: -; d_gene: -; CDR3nt: TGTGCCAGCTCCCTTAACAACAGGGCCCAGGAGACCCAGTACTTC; CDR3aa: CASSLNNRAQETQYF
v_gene: TRBV29-1; j_gene: TRBJ2-1; abundance: -; d_gene: TRBD2; CDR3nt: TGCAGCGTCCTAGCGGGAGGACCCTACAATGAGCAGTTCTTC; CDR3aa: CSVLAGGPYNEQFF
v_gene: TRBV10-3; j_gene: TRBJ1-4; abundance: -; d_gene: TRBD1; CDR3nt: TGTGCCACTAGGGTACAGGGGGCGAATGAAAAACTGTTTTTT; CDR3aa: CATRVQGANEKLFF
v_gene: TRBV7-9; j_gene: TRBJ1-2; abundance: once; d_gene: TRBD1; CDR3nt: TGTGCCAGCAGCTCATGGGACAGGGCTGACTATGGCTACACCTTC; CDR3aa: CASSSWDRADYGYTF
v_gene: TRBV3-1/TRBV3-2; j_gene: TRBJ2-7; abundance: -; d_gene: -; CDR3nt: TGTGCCAGCAGCCAAGATATCCAGGGGCCCTCAGGGGAGCAGTACTTC; CDR3aa: CASSQDIQGPSGEQYF
v_gene: TRBV5-1; j_gene: TRBJ1-4; abundance: -; d_gene: -; CDR3nt: TGCGCCAGCAGCGGTGGGGGCCTCAATAATGAAAAACTGTTTTTT; CDR3aa: CASSGGGLNNEKLFF
v_gene: TRBV10-3; j_gene: TRBJ1-2; abundance: -; d_gene: TRBD1; CDR3nt: TGTGCCATCAGTGAGTCTCACAGGGGGCGCGGAAGGTTTTATGGCTACACCTTC; CDR3aa: CAISESHRGRGRFYGYTF
v_gene: TRBV6-5; j_gene: TRBJ2-7; abundance: -; d_gene: -; CDR3nt: TGTGCCAGCAGAACCCCTGCGGGGCAGCCCTACGAGCAGTACTTC; CDR3aa: CASRTPAGQPYEQYF
v_gene: TRBV6-5; j_gene: TRBJ2-3; abundance: -; d_gene: TRBD2; CDR3nt: TGTGCCAGCACCCGACTAGCGGGAGGGCCAGATACGCAGTATTTT; CDR3aa: CASTRLAGGPDTQYF
v_gene: TRBV6-5; j_gene: TRBJ2-3; abundance: once; d_gene: TRBD2; CDR3nt: TGTGCCAGCAGTTGGCTAGCGGGAGCCCCAGATACGCAGTATTTT; CDR3aa: CASSWLAGAPDTQYF
v_gene: TRBV28; j_gene: TRBJ1-2; abundance: -; d_gene: -; CDR3nt: TGTGCCAGCAGTTCTAAAGTGGTGTGGGGCGGCTACACCTTC; CDR3aa: CASSSKVVWGGYTF
v_gene: TRBV3-1/TRBV3-2; j_gene: TRBJ2-7; abundance: -; d_gene: -; CDR3nt: TGTGCCAGCAGCCAAGCCGAGGGATTCGAGCAGTACTTC; CDR3aa: CASSQAEGFEQYF
v_gene: TRBV10-3; j_gene: TRBJ1-2; abundance: -; d_gene: TRBD1; CDR3nt: TGTGCCATCAGGCAAACAGGGGGCGACTATGGCTACACCTTC; CDR3aa: CAIRQTGGDYGYTF
v_gene: TRBV27; j_gene: TRBJ1-2; abundance: many; d_gene: TRBD1; CDR3nt: TGTGCCAGCAGTTTCGGACAGGGAAGTTTTGATGGCTACACCTTC; CDR3aa: CASSFGQGSFDGYTF
v_gene: TRBV5-6; j_gene: TRBJ1-5; abundance: -; d_gene: -; CDR3nt: TGTGCCAGCAGCCATAGGGGTAGCAATCAGCCCCAGCATTTT; CDR3aa: CASSHRGSNQPQHF
v_gene: TRBV27; j_gene: TRBJ2-7; abundance: -; d_gene: TRBD2; CDR3nt: TGTGCCAGCAGTCCGAAAAGGCTAGCGGGTGGCTACGAGCAGTACTTC; CDR3aa: CASSPKRLAGGYEQYF
v_gene: TRBV10-3; j_gene: TRBJ1-1; abundance: -; d_gene: -; CDR3nt: TGTGCCATCAGTGAGCCGGGGACTGAAGCTTTCTTT; CDR3aa: CAISEPGTEAFF
v_gene: TRBV9; j_gene: TRBJ2-1; abundance: -; d_gene: -; CDR3nt: TGTGCCAGCGGAGAACAGCATCTACGGGGGAGCTCCTACAATGAGCAGTTCTTC; CDR3aa: CASGEQHLRGSSYNEQFF
v_gene: TRBV6-4; j_gene: TRBJ2-1; abundance: -; d_gene: TRBD2; CDR3nt: TGTGCCAGCAGTGATCAGCCTAGCGGACCATACAATGAGCAGTTCTTC; CDR3aa: CASSDQPSGPYNEQFF
v_gene: TRBV7-3; j_gene: TRBJ2-2; abundance: -; d_gene: -; CDR3nt: TGTGCCAGCAAACCGAACACAGGGCCCGGGGAGCTGTTTTTT; CDR3aa: CASKPNTGPGELFF
v_gene: TRBV27; j_gene: TRBJ1-2; abundance: once; d_gene: TRBD1; CDR3nt: TGTGCCAGCAGTTTATTAGGGGACAGGGGCTATGGCTACACCTTC; CDR3aa: CASSLLGDRGYGYTF
v_gene: TRBV27; j_gene: TRBJ1-1; abundance: -; d_gene: TRBD1; CDR3nt: TGTGCCAGCAGTCTGGGACAGACGAACACTGAAGCTTTCTTT; CDR3aa: CASSLGQTNTEAFF
v_gene: TRBV9; j_gene: TRBJ2-7; abundance: -; d_gene: -; CDR3nt: TGTGCCAGCAGTGAAGGGGGGGACGGCAACTACGAGCAGTACTTC; CDR3aa: CASSEGGDGNYEQYF
v_gene: TRBV7-2; j_gene: TRBJ2-5; abundance: -; d_gene: -; CDR3nt: TGTGCCAGCAGCTTAACCCGGGACAAAGAGACCCAGTACTTC; CDR3aa: CASSLTRDKETQYF
v_gene: TRBV29-1; j_gene: TRBJ2-1; abundance: -; d_gene: TRBD2; CDR3nt: TGCAGCGTTGAGGCTCCGCCTAGCGGGAGGGGGGAGCAGTTCTTC; CDR3aa: CSVEAPPSGRGEQFF
v_gene: TRBV3-1/TRBV3-2; j_gene: TRBJ2-5; abundance: -; d_gene: -; CDR3nt: TGTGCCAGCAGCCAAGGTACAGTCCAAGAGACCCAGTACTTC; CDR3aa: CASSQGTVQETQYF
v_gene: TRBV19; j_gene: TRBJ2-7; abundance: -; d_gene: TRBD1; CDR3nt: TGTGCCAGTAGTATGTCGGGACAGGGAACCTACGAGCAGTACTTC; CDR3aa: CASSMSGQGTYEQYF
v_gene: TRBV9; j_gene: TRBJ2-5; abundance: -; d_gene: -; CDR3nt: TGTGCCAGCAGCGTCCGGGACCAAGAGACCCAGTACTTC; CDR3aa: CASSVRDQETQYF
v_gene: TRBV29-1; j_gene: TRBJ1-3; abundance: few; d_gene: -; CDR3nt: TGCAGCGTTGAAGAAGCCAGGGTCTCCTCTGGAAACACCATATATTTT; CDR3aa: CSVEEARVSSGNTIYF
v_gene: TRBV30; j_gene: TRBJ1-2; abundance: -; d_gene: -; CDR3nt: TGTGCCTGGAGGAGGTTGGGGGGATATGGCTACACCTTC; CDR3aa: CAWRRLGGYGYTF
v_gene: TRBV2; j_gene: TRBJ2-7; abundance: -; d_gene: TRBD2; CDR3nt: TGTGCCAGCAGTGATTCTAGCGGGAGGATCGATTACGAGCAGTACTTC; CDR3aa: CASSDSSGRIDYEQYF
v_gene: TRBV7-6; j_gene: TRBJ2-2; abundance: few; d_gene: TRBD1; CDR3nt: TGTGCCAGCAGCTTAAACGCAGGGGGCGACACCGGGGAGCTGTTTTTT; CDR3aa: CASSLNAGGDTGELFF